This T cell receptor (beta chain) was obtained from a study of shared T cell receptors in the human thymus. Profiling relied on immunoSEQ multiplex PCR, and the TCRdb table lists in-frame clones only, not all of them. Here the sample spans hundreds of thousands of clones, approximately 78% being singletons. These data were likewise used in another study, on human thymus T cells. That source notes: The thymus was resected at corrective cardiac surgery.

This TCR derives from a boy younger than two with a congenital heart defect. Sequencing was performed on thymocytes.

The CDR3 DNA reads TGTGCCTGGAGTGTAATCGTCGGACACCCTAATGAAAAACTGTTTTTT. This codes for CAWSVIVGHPNEKLFF. The rearrangement uses TRBV30 and TRBJ1-4, with D maybe TRBD1 (5 bases). CDR1 and CDR2 from the germline V gene are GTSNPN and SVGIG (reference sequence). This CDR3 contains 16 residues. Trimming removed 0 bases from V and 3 bases from J, with 14 bases in between.